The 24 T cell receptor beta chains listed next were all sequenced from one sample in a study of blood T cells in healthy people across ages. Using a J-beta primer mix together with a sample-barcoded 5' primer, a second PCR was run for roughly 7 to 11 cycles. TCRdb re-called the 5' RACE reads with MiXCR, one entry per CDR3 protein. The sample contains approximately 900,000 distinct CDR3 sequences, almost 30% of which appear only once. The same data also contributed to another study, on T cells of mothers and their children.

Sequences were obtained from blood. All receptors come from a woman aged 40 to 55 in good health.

The CDR3 region is CASSYSAGLGYEQYF. In DNA form, the CDR3 reads TGTGCCAGCAGTTACTCGGCGGGTCTGGGTTACGAGCAGTACTTC. The V and J genes are TRBV6-6 and TRBJ2-5, with D perhaps matching TRBD2 (5 bases). TRBJ2-7 matches the DNA end more closely, so the J call is doubtful. CDR3 length equals 15 residues. Germline CDR1 and CDR2: MNHNY and SVGAGI (reference sequence).

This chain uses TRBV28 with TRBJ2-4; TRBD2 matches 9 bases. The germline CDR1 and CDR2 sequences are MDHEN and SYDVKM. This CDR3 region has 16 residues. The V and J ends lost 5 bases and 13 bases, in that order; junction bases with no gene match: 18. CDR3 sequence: CASSRGLAGEKYKQYF. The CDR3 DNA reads TGTGCCAGCAGTCGCGGATTAGCGGGGGAAAAGTACAAGCAGTACTTC.

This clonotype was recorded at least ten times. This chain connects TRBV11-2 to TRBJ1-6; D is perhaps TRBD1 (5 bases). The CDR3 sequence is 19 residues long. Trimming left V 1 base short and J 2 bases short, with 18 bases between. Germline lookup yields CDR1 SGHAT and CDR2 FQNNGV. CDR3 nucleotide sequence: TGTGCCAGCAGCTTAGTCAAAGGGGCAGGGCCAACCTATAATTCACCCCTCCACTTT. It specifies CASSLVKGAGPTYNSPLHF. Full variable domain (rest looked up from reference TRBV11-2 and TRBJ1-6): EAGVAQSPRYKIIEKRQSVAFWCNPISGHATLYWYQQILGQGPKLLIQFQNNGVVDDSQLPKDRFSAERLKGVDSTLKIQPAKLEDSAVYLCASSLVKGAGPTYNSPLHFGNGTRLTVT.

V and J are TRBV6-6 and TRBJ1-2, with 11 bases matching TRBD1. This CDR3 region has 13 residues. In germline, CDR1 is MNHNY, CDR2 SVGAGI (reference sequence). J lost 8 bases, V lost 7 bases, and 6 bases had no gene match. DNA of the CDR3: TGTGCCAGCACCGGGACAGGGGGATGGGGCTACACCTTC. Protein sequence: CASTGTGGWGYTF.

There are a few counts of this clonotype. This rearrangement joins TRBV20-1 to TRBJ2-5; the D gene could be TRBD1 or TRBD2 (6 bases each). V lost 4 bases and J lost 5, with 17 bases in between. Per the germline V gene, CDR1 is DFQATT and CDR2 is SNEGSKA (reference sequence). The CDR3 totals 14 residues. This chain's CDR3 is CSAILTGAQETQYF. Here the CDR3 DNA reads TGCAGTGCTATCTTAACGGGGGCTCAGGAGACCCAGTACTTC.

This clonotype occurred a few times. This chain's CDR3 is CASSPPSSGGRDEQYF. CDR3 DNA: TGTGCCAGCAGCCCGCCGTCTAGCGGGGGCCGGGATGAGCAGTACTTC. The rearrangement joins TRBV16 to TRBJ2-5; 10 nucleotides line up with TRBD2. The ends lost 4 bases at V and 11 bases at J; junction bases unmatched: 16. CDR3 length equals 16 residues. Germline CDR1 and CDR2: KGHSY and FQNENV.

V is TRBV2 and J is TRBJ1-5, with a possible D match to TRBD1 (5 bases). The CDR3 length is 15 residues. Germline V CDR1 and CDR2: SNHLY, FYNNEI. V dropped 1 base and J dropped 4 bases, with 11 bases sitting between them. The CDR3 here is CASSEGLQGNQPQHF. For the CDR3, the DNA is TGTGCCAGCAGTGAAGGTTTGCAGGGTAATCAGCCCCAGCATTTT.

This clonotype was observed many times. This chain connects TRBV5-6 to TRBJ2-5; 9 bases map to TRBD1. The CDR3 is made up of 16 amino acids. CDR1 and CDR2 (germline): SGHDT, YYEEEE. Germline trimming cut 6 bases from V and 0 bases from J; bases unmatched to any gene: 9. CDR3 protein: CASTRSGTGNQETQYF. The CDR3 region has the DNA TGTGCCAGCACCCGATCCGGGACAGGGAACCAAGAGACCCAGTACTTC.

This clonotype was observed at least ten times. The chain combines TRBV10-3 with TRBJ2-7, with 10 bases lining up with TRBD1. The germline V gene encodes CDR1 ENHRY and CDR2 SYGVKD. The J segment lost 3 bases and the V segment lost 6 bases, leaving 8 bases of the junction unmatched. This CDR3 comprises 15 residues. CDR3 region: CAIRARDRGVYEQYF. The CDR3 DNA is TGTGCCATCAGGGCACGGGACAGGGGTGTCTACGAGCAGTACTTC.

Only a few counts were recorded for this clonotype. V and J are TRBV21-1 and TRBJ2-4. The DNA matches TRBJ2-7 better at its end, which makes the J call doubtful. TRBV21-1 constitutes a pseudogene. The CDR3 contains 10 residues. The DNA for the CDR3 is TGTGCCAGCACCTTCGGCGAGCAGTACTTC. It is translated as CASTFGEQYF.

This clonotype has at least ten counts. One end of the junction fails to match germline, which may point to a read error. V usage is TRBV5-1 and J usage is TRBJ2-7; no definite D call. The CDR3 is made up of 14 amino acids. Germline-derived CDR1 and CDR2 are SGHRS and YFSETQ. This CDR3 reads CASSLGPSSYEQYF. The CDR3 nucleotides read TGTGCCAGCAGCTTAGGTCCCTCCTCCTACGAGCAGTACTTC. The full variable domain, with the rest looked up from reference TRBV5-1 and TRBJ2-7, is KAGVTQTPRYLIKTRGQQVTLSCSPISGHRSVSWYQQTPGQGLQFLFEYFSETQRNKGNFPGRFSGRQFSNSRSEMNVSTLELGDSALYLCASSLGPSSYEQYFGPGTRLTVT.

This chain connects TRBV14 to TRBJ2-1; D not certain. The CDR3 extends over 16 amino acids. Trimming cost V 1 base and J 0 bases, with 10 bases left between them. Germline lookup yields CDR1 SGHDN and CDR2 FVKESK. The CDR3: CASSQARHSSYNEQFF. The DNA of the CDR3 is TGTGCCAGCAGCCAAGCCAGGCACAGCTCCTACAATGAGCAGTTCTTC.

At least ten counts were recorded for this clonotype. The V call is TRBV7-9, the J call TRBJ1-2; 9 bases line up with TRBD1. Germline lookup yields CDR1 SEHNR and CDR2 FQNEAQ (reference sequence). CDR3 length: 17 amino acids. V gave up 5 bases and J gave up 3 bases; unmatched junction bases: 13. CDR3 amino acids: CASSPIPGQGVDYGYTF. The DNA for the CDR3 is TGTGCCAGCAGCCCCATTCCGGGACAGGGTGTCGACTATGGCTACACCTTC.

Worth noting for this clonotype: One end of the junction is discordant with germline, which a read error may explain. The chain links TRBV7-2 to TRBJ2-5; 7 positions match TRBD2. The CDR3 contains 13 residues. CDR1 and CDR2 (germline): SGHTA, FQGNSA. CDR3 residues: CASNIRGVETQYF. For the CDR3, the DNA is TGTGCTAGCAATATCCGGGGGGTAGAGACCCAGTACTTC.

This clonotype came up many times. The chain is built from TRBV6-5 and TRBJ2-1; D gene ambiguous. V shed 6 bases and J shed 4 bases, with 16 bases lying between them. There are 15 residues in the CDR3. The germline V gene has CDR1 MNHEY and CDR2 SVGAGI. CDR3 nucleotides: TGTGCCAGCAGCCACCCGGCCTCAGGATACAATGAGCAGTTCTTC. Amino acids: CASSHPASGYNEQFF.

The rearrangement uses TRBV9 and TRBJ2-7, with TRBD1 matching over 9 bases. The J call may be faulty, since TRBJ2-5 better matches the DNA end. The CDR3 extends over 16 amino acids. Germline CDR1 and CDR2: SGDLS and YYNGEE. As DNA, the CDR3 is TGTGCCAGCAGCGCCAGTGAAGGGACAGGGAGAAAGACCCAGTACTTC. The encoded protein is CASSASEGTGRKTQYF.

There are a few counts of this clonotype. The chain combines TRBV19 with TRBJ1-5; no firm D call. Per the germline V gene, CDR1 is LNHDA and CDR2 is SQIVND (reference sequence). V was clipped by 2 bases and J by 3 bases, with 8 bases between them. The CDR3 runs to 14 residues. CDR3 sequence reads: CASSIRETNQPQHF. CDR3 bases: TGTGCCAGTAGTATAAGGGAAACCAATCAGCCCCAGCATTTT.

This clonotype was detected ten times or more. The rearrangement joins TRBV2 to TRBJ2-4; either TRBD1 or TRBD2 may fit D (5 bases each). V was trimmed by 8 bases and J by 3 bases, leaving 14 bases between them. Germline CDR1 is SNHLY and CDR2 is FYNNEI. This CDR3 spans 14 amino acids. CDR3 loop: CASQRDGDKNIQYF. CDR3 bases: TGTGCCAGCCAAAGGGACGGTGACAAAAACATTCAGTACTTC.

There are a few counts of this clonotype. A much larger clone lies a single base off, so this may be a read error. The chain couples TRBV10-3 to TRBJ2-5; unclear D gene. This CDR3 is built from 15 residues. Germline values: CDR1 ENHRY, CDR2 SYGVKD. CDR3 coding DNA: TGTACCACCTCACAACTTCATGGGGTCCAAGAGACCCAGTACTTC. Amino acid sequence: CTTSQLHGVQETQYF.

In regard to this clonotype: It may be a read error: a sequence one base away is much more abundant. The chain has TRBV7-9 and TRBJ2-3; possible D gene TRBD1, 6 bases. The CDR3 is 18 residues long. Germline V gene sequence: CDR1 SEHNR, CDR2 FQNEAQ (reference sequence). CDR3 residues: CASSLTGIWNRGPDTRYF. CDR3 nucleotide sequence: TGTGCCAGCAGCTTAACAGGGATATGGAACCGAGGCCCAGATACGCGGTATTTT.

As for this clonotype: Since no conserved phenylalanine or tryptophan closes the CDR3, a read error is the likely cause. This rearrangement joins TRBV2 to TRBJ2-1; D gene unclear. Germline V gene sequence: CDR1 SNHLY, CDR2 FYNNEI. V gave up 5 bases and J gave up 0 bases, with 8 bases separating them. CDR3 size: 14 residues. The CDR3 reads CASSTGSSYNEQFS. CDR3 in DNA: TGTGCCAGCAGTACCGGCTCCTCCTACAATGAGCAGTTCTCC.

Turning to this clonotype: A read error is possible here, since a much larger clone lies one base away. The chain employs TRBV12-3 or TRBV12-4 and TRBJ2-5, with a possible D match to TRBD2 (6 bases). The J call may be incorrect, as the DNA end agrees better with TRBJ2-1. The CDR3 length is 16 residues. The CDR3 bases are TGTGCCAGCAGTTTATGGGGGGACGCCCAACAAGAGACCCAGTTCTTC. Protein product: CASSLWGDAQQETQFF.

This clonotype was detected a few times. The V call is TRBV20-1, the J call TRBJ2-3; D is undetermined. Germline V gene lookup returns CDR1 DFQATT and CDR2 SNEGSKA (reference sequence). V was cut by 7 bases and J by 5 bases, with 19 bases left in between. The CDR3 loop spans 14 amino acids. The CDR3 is CSVRSWGEGDTQYF. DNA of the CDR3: TGCAGTGTCCGCAGTTGGGGTGAAGGAGATACGCAGTATTTT.

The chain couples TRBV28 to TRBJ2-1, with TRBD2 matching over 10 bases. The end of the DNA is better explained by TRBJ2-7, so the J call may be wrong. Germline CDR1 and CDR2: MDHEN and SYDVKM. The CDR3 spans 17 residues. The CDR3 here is CASSFQIAGGSYNEQYF. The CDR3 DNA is TGTGCCAGCAGTTTTCAAATAGCGGGGGGCTCCTACAATGAGCAGTACTTC.